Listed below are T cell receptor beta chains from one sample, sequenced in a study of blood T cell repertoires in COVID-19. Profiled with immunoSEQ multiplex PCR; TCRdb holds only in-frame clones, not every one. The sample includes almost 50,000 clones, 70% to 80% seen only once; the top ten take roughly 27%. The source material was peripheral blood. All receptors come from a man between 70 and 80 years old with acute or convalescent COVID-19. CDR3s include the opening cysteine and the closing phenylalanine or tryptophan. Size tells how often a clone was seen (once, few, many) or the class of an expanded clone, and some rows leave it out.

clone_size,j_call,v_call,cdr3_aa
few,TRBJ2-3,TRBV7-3,CASSLGQYTDTQYF
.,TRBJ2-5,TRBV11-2,CASSLVPGGFLETQYF
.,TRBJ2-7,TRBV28,CASSLGGTGNEQYF
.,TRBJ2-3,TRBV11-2,CASSPPGGGWNTQYF
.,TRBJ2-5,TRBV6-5,CASSPTARQETQYF
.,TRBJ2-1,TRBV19,CASSLITSGRLKEQFF
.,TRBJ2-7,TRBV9,CASSVGGRSYEQYF
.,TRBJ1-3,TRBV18,CASSPNQGHSGNTIYF
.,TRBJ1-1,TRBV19,CASSIQGLTEAFF
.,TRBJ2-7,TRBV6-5,CASSYYSGLPQYF
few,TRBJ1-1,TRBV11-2,CASSRTLQAFF
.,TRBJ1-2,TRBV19,CASSINREHGYTF
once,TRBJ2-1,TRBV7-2,CASSPPAGTDSYNEQFF
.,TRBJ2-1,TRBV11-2,CASSPRDRGRQFF
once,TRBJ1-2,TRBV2,CASSEFRSGYTF
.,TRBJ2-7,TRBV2,CASSDSIPGGATYEQYF
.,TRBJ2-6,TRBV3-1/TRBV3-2,CASRKRSGANVLTF
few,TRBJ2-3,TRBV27,CASSFSGQGYPQYF
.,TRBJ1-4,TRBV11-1,CASSIPAGKLFF
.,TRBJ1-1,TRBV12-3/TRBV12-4,CASSFFPGNQAFF
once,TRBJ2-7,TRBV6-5,CASSSSRWEQYF
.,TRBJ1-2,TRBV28,CASSSLDRGYGYTF